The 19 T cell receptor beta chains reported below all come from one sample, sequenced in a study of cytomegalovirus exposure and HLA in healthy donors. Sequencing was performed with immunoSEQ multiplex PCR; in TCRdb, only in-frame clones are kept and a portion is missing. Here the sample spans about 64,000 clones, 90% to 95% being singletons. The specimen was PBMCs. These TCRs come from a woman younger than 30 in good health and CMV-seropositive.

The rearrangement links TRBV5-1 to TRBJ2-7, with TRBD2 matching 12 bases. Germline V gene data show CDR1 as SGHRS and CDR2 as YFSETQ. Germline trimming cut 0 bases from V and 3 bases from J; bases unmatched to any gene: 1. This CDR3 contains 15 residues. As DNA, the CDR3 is TGCGCCAGCAGCTTGGGGACTAGCGGGATCTACGAGCAGTACTTC. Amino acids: CASSLGTSGIYEQYF.

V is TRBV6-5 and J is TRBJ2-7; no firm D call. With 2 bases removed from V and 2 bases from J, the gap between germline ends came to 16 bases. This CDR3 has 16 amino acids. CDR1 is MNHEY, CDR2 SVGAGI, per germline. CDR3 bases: TGTGCCAGCAGTTACGCACGCCGGGTCTCAACCTACGAGCAGTACTTC. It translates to CASSYARRVSTYEQYF.

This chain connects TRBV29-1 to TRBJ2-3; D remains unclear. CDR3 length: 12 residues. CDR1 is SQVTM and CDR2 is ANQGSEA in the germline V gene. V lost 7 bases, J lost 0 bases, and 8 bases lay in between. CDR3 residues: CSAERSTDTQYF. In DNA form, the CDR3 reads TGCAGCGCAGAACGTAGCACAGATACGCAGTATTTT.

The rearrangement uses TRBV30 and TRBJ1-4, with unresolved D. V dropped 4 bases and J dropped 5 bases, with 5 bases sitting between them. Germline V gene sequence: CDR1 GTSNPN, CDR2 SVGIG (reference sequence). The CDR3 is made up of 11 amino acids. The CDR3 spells CAWTQNEKLFF. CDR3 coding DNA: TGTGCCTGGACCCAAAATGAAAAACTGTTTTTT.

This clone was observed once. The CDR3 here is CASSFGLGTGVDGYTF. CDR3 DNA sequence: TGTGCCAGTAGTTTTGGTCTTGGGACAGGGGTAGACGGCTACACCTTC. This chain uses TRBV19 with TRBJ1-2; 10 nucleotides align to TRBD1. This CDR3 has 16 residues. Unmatched junction bases numbered 14, after V lost 5 bases and J lost 8 bases. The germline CDR1 and CDR2 sequences are LNHDA and SQIVND (reference sequence).

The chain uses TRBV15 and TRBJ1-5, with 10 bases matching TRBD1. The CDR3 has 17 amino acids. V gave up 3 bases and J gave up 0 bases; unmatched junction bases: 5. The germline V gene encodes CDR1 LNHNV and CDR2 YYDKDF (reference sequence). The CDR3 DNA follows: TGTGCCACCAGCAGCGACAGGGGGCCGAATAGCAATCAGCCCCAGCATTTT. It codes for CATSSDRGPNSNQPQHF.

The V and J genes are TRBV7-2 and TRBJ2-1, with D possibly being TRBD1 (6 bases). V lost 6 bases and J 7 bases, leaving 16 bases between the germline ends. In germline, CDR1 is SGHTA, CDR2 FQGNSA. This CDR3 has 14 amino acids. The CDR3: CASRLWTEGNEQFF. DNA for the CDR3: TGTGCCAGCAGGTTATGGACAGAAGGAAATGAGCAGTTCTTC. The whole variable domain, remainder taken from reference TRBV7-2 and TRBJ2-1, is GAGVSQSPSNKVTEKGKDVELRCDPISGHTALYWYRQSLGQGLEFLIYFQGNSAPDKSGLPSDRFSAERTGGSVSTLTIQRTQQEDSAVYLCASRLWTEGNEQFFGPGTRLTVL.

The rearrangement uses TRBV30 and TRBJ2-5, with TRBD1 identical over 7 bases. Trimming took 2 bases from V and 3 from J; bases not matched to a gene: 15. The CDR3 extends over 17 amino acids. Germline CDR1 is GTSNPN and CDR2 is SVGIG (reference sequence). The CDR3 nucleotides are TGTGCCTGGAGTAGGGGACAGTTTCTAATATCGGAAGAGACCCAGTACTTC. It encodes CAWSRGQFLISEETQYF.

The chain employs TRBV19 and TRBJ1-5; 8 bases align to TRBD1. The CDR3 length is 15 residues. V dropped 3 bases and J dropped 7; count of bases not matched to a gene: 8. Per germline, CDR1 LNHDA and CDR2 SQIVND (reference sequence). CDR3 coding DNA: TGTGCCAGTAGTATTGGACAGGGAGTCAGGCAGCCCCAGCATTTT. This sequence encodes CASSIGQGVRQPQHF.

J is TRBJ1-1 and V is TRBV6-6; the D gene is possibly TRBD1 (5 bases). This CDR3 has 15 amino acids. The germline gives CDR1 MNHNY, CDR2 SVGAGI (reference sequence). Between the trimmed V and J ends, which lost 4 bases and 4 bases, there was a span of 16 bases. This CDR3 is CASSFSHRTLTEAFF. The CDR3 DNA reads TGTGCCAGCAGTTTCTCCCACAGGACGCTCACTGAAGCTTTCTTT.

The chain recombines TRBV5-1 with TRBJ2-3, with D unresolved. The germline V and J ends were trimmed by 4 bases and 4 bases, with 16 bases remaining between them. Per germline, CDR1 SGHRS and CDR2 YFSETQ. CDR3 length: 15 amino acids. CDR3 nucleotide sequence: TGCGCCAGCAGCCCGCGGAGAGGATCCGCAGATACGCAGTATTTT. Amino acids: CASSPRRGSADTQYF. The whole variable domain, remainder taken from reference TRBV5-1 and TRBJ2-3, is KAGVTQTPRYLIKTRGQQVTLSCSPISGHRSVSWYQQTPGQGLQFLFEYFSETQRNKGNFPGRFSGRQFSNSRSEMNVSTLELGDSALYLCASSPRRGSADTQYFGPGTRLTVL.

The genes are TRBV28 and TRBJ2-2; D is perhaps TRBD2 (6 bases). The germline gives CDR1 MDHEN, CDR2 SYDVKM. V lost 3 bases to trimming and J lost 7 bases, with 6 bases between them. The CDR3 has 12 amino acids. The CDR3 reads CASSFGGGELFF. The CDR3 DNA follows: TGTGCCAGCAGTTTCGGGGGCGGGGAGCTGTTTTTT.

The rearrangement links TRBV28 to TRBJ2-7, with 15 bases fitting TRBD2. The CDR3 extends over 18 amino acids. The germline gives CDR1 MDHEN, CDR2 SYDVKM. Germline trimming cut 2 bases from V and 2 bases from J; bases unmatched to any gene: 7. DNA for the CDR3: TGTGCCAGCAGTTTAAGTGGACTAGCGGGGGGGTTTACCTACGAGCAGTACTTC. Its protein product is CASSLSGLAGGFTYEQYF.

The CDR3 region is CASSEPGGAEDTQYF. The CDR3 DNA reads TGCGCCAGCAGTGAACCAGGGGGCGCCGAAGATACGCAGTATTTT. The J gene is TRBJ2-3, the V gene TRBV10-1, with 8 bases lining up with TRBD1. Trimming cost V 3 bases and J 5 bases; bases outside gene matches: 7. The CDR3 loop spans 15 amino acids. Germline lookup yields CDR1 WNHNN and CDR2 SYGVQD (reference sequence).

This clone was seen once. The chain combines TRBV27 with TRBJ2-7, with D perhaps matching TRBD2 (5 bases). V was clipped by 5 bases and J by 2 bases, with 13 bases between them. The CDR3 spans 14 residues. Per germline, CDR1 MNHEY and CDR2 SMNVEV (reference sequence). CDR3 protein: CASSPGLLAYEQYF. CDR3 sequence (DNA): TGTGCCAGCAGTCCTGGACTCCTCGCCTACGAGCAGTACTTC.

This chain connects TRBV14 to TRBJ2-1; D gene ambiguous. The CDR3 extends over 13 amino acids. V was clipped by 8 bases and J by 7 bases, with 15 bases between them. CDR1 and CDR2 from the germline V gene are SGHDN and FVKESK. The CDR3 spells CASGSAIGNEQFF. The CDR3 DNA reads TGTGCCAGCGGAAGCGCAATTGGGAATGAGCAGTTCTTC.

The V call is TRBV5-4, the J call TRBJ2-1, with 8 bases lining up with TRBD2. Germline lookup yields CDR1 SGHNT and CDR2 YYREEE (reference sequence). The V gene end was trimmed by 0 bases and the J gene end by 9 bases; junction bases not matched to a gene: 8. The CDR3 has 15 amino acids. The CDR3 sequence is CASSLAGGDPREQFF. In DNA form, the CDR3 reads TGTGCCAGCAGCTTGGCGGGAGGGGACCCTCGTGAGCAGTTCTTC.

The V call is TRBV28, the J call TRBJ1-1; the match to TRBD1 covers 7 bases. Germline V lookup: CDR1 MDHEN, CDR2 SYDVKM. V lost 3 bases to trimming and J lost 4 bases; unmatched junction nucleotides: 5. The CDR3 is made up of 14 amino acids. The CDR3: CASSFLAGGTEAFF. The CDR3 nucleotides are TGTGCCAGCAGTTTCTTGGCAGGGGGCACTGAAGCTTTCTTT. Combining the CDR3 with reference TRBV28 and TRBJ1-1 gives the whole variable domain DVKVTQSSRYLVKRTGEKVFLECVQDMDHENMFWYRQDPGLGLRLIYFSYDVKMKEKGDIPEGYSVSREKKERFSLILESASTNQTSMYLCASSFLAGGTEAFFGQGTRLTVV.

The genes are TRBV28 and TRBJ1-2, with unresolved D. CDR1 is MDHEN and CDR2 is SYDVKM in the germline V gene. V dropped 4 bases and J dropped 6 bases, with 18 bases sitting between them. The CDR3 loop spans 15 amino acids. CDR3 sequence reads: CASSSPPGGRHGYTF. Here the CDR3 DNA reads TGTGCCAGCAGTTCCCCCCCGGGAGGGCGGCATGGCTACACCTTC.